This TCR beta chain was captured by sequencing in a study of Graves' ophthalmopathy and Graves' hyperthyroidism. In germline, CDR1 is SQVTM, CDR2 ANQGSEA. CDR3 length: 12 amino acids. Trimming took off 2 bases at V and 3 bases at J, with 7 bases between the two ends. Beta-chain TCR CDR3 regions were amplified from RNA transcripts. HTBI-primed RT-PCR formed the first round, and a multiplex PCR formed the second. Using its own MiXCR run on the multiplex PCR reads, TCRdb lists one record per CDR3 protein. Seen here are around 590,000 distinct CDR3 sequences, about 40% observed once, and the top ten hold 3.5% to 4.5%. General study results and limits: The model flagged ophthalmopathy progression at around 70% sensitivity and about 72% specificity. Separation of ophthalmopathy from stable hyperthyroidism was achieved by a 13-signature model, at around 90% sensitivity and roughly 81% specificity.

This clonotype was observed many times. What it binds is unknown. The chain combines TRBV29-1 with TRBJ1-2, with unresolved D. The sequencing sample was made of peripheral blood or thyroid tissue (not recorded which). This clonotype was sampled from an adult man with Graves' hyperthyroidism. The CDR3 spells CSVELGYYGYTF. The CDR3 DNA reads as TGCAGCGTTGAACTGGGGTACTATGGCTACACCTTC.